This TCR beta chain was obtained from a study of immune heterogeneity within non-small cell lung tumors. Bulk tumor genomic DNA, 550 to 650 ng per sample, was the template. Surgery yielded several widely spaced biopsies per primary tumor. Patients with untreated, newly diagnosed non-small cell lung cancer underwent curative surgery. The ends lost 3 bases at V and 2 bases at J; junction bases unmatched: 5. The CDR3 extends over 15 amino acids. Germline V CDR1 and CDR2: ENHRY, SYGVKD. Multiplex PCR employing 32 V and 13 J primers generated amplicons of the TCR beta CDR3. TCRdb re-called the multiplex PCR reads through MiXCR, storing one row per CDR3 protein. The sample lists around 20,000 distinct CDR3 sequences; roughly 30% were seen once.

The receptor was derived from a middle-aged man with non-small cell lung cancer. The specimen sequenced was lung tumor tissue. This chain joins TRBV10-3 and TRBJ2-7; 9 positions match TRBD1. CDR3 bases: TGTGCCATCAGTGACCCCGGGACAGGGACCTACGAGCAGTACTTC. This encodes CAISDPGTGTYEQYF.